Here is one TCR beta chain with its context. Its antigen is still unknown. Generated by immunoSEQ multiplex PCR, the TCRdb table keeps only in-frame clones and is missing some. This table has about 2 million clones, about 95% appearing once. This sample is drawn from a study of shared clonotypes between healthy human individuals. Findings and limits, study-wide: The authors sampled blood alone, and tissue repertoires likely differ. Sequencing depth was expected to affect clonotype sharing among donors.

CDR3 size: 17 residues. Germline CDR1 and CDR2: SGHRS and YFSETQ. Between the trimmed V and J ends, which lost 4 bases and 1 base, there was a span of 20 bases. Naive CD8 isolation took CD45RO-negative cells positively selected for CCR7 and excluded terminally differentiated effector memory CD45RA+ cells. The source is a man aged 18 to 29 in good health. This chain links TRBV5-1 with TRBJ2-5, with D perhaps TRBD2 (5 bases). Sequences were obtained from naive CD8+ T cells sorted from blood. Here the CDR3 DNA reads TGCGCCAGCAGCGATGAGGGCCTCGACGGGATCCAAGAGACCCAGTACTTC. It is translated as CASSDEGLDGIQETQYF.